This T cell receptor beta chain was captured in a study of regulatory T cells in long-lasting Graves disease. Overall study results and limits: Investigators studied peripheral blood only, not thyroid tissue. TRBV28, TRBJ1-2 and TRBJ2-5 emerged as the favored segments in persistent disease.

Time point in this sample: newly diagnosed GD, antithyroid drugs for less than 3 months. From PBMCs, RNA was extracted and then used to make the TCR library. In this sample, this clonotype turned up many times. Its antigen is undetermined. HTBI primers from iRepertoire and Arm-PCR of CDR3 regions yielded the TCR beta libraries. Using its own MiXCR run on the multiplex PCR reads, TCRdb lists one record per CDR3 protein. This repertoire shows 360,000 or so distinct CDR3 sequences, 16% found once; its top ten account for about 32%. Germline assignment: CDR1 KGHSH and CDR2 LQKENI. Trimming removed 0 bases at V and 1 base at J, with 10 bases between. The CDR3 runs to 15 residues. The same data also contributed to another study, on T cells in Graves' hyperthyroidism and ophthalmopathy.

This clonotype was sampled from a middle-aged man with Graves disease. The rearrangement joins TRBV18 to TRBJ2-7, with D unresolved. The sequencing here drew on peripheral blood mononuclear cells (PBMCs), taken at new diagnosis, from a patient treated with antithyroid drugs. CDR3 DNA: TGTGCCAGCTCACCACCGGGCAGCTTATCCTACGAGCAGTACTTC. This gives the protein CASSPPGSLSYEQYF.